This is a list of T cell receptor beta chains from one sample in a study of control samples from healthy donors and cancer patients. Measured with immunoSEQ multiplex PCR; TCRdb has only the in-frame clones, and not every one. Of about 130,000 clones listed, about 94% are singletons. Sequencing was carried out using PBMCs. Source of these receptors: a man between 60 and 70 years old with colorectal cancer. Each CDR3 is given with its conserved first and last residue. D genes are given only for firm matches. Size values are once, few and many counts, or a class for expanded clones, and some rows have none.

>.|TRBV19|TRBJ1-1|.
TGTGCCAGTAGTTTCCAGGTAGCCGCTGAAGCTTTCTTT
CASSFQVAAEAFF
>.|TRBV4-1|TRBJ1-1|.
TGCGCCAGCAGCCAACTATTCGGGACCGCGAACACTGAAGCTTTCTTT
CASSQLFGTANTEAFF
>.|TRBV19|TRBJ1-1|.
TGTGCCAGTAGTCTGAGAGGGCAGACGGGCACTGAAGCTTTCTTT
CASSLRGQTGTEAFF
>.|TRBV7-9|TRBJ1-4|.
TGTGCCAGCAGCTTATCTTTGGGTGAAAAACTGTTTTTT
CASSLSLGEKLFF
>.|TRBV12-3/TRBV12-4|TRBJ1-2|TRBD1
TGTGCCAGCAGCCGGGACAGGGTCTATGGCTACACCTTC
CASSRDRVYGYTF
>.|TRBV25-1|TRBJ2-3|.
TGTGCCAGCACCCCGACCGGGACCTCCCCCGCAGATACGCAGTATTTT
CASTPTGTSPADTQYF
>.|TRBV5-4|TRBJ1-2|.
TGTGCCAGCAGCTTCGGGACCGAAAATGGCTACACCTTC
CASSFGTENGYTF
>.|TRBV6-2/TRBV6-3|TRBJ1-3|TRBD1
TGTGCCAGCAGTAAAAGACAGGGGTCCTTCTCTGGAAACACCATATATTTT
CASSKRQGSFSGNTIYF
>.|TRBV6-5|TRBJ2-7|TRBD1
TGTGCCAGCAGGGGCGGGACAGGGGGGTACGAGCAGTACTTC
CASRGGTGGYEQYF
>.|TRBV30|TRBJ2-7|TRBD1
TGTGCCTGGAGTGTATCCAGGGGGCGAAGCGAGCAGTACTTC
CAWSVSRGRSEQYF
>few|TRBV7-2|TRBJ1-6|.
TGTGCCAGCAGCCCTCACAGGGCTGGGAATAATTCACCCCTCCACTTT
CASSPHRAGNNSPLHF
>.|TRBV19|TRBJ1-6|.
TGTGCCAGTAGTATAGTAGGGGGTAATTCACCCCTCCACTTT
CASSIVGGNSPLHF
>.|TRBV10-3|TRBJ2-3|.
TGTGCCATCAACCTTAGCACAGATACGCAGTATTTT
CAINLSTDTQYF
>.|TRBV6-6|TRBJ1-2|TRBD1
TGTGCCAGCAGTTTTGGGACAGCCTATGGCTACACCTTC
CASSFGTAYGYTF
>.|TRBV2|TRBJ2-7|TRBD1
TGTGCCAGCAGGCCTGGGACAGCCCTCTCCTACGAGCAGTACTTC
CASRPGTALSYEQYF
>.|TRBV10-2|TRBJ1-1|.
TGCGCCAGCAGTGAGTCGAGGGCGGGGGCTAACGGGAGAGCTTTCTTT
CASSESRAGANGRAFF
>.|TRBV5-1|TRBJ1-3|TRBD1
TGCGCCAGCGCCATTCGGACAGGGGATTCTGGAAACACCATATATTTT
CASAIRTGDSGNTIYF
>once|TRBV19|TRBJ2-5|.
TGTGCCAGTAGTATTGGGGGGGGCGCGGAGACCCAGTACTTC
CASSIGGGAETQYF
>.|TRBV9|TRBJ1-6|TRBD1
TGTGCCAGCAGCGTGTCCGGGACAGTCAGTTCACCCCTCCACTTT
CASSVSGTVSSPLHF
>.|TRBV5-1|TRBJ2-5|TRBD2
TGCGCCAGCAGCCCCGGACTAGCGGGGGGTGTGGAGACCCAGTACTTC
CASSPGLAGGVETQYF
>.|TRBV11-3|TRBJ1-1|.
TGTGCCAGCAGCTTAGGGACAGCCGGGAACACTGAAGCTTTCTTT
CASSLGTAGNTEAFF
>.|TRBV7-2|TRBJ2-1|.
TGTGCCAGCAGCCCCCCGACCCTTAGGAATGAGCAGTTCTTC
CASSPPTLRNEQFF
>.|TRBV7-9|TRBJ2-7|.
TGTGCCAGCAGCTTAGGCGGAGACTACGAGCAGTACTTC
CASSLGGDYEQYF
>.|TRBV6-5|TRBJ1-1|.
TGTGCCAGCAGCTGGGGGGTCGGCACTGAAGCTTTCTTT
CASSWGVGTEAFF
>.|TRBV4-2|TRBJ1-5|TRBD1
TGTGCCAGCAGCCAAGCGGGACAGGGGTACAGTCAGCCCCAGCATTTT
CASSQAGQGYSQPQHF
>.|TRBV12-3/TRBV12-4|TRBJ1-2|.
TGTGCCAGCAGTTCTGACGTAAACTATGGCTACACCTTC
CASSSDVNYGYTF
>.|TRBV11-2|TRBJ2-1|TRBD2
TGTGCCAGCAGCGCTACTAGCGGGGCCCCAATCGCGCAGTTCTTC
CASSATSGAPIAQFF
>.|TRBV13|TRBJ1-4|.
TGTGCCAGCAGCTTACAGGGTGAAAAACTGTTTTTT
CASSLQGEKLFF
>.|TRBV7-2|TRBJ1-5|.
TGTGCCAGCAGCAGATTACAGGGACAGCCCCAGCATTTT
CASSRLQGQPQHF
>.|TRBV6-2/TRBV6-3|TRBJ1-5|.
TGTGCCAGCAGTTACGGTTATCCCCGGACGGATAGCAATCAGCCCCAGCATTTT
CASSYGYPRTDSNQPQHF
>once|TRBV28|TRBJ1-2|.
TGTGCCAGCAGGCTGGACACTGGGGGAGGCTACACCTTC
CASRLDTGGGYTF